The 18 T cell receptor beta chains below come from one sample, sequenced in a study of cytomegalovirus exposure and HLA in healthy donors (TCRdb year 2017). Receptor libraries were prepared by the immunoSEQ multiplex PCR assay. The multiplex PCR relied on a mix of 60 forward primers for TCR Vbeta segments and 13 reverse primers for TCR Jbeta segments. TCRdb retrieved this table from immuneACCESS and kept in-frame rearrangements only. Not all clones are present; in checked studies, unresolved V genes account for under half, and no reason is known for the remainder. In all, the sample holds 120,000 or so clones, and approximately 87% of those were seen once. The top ten clones comprise around 20% of the sample. The sequencing sample was made of PBMCs. The receptor source for this set is a man aged 18 to 35 in good health and CMV-seropositive.

The chain carries TRBV5-6 and TRBJ1-2; weak D call: TRBD1 (5 bases). V lost 1 base and J 4 bases, leaving 11 bases between the germline ends. The length of the CDR3 is 14 residues. Germline-derived CDR1 and CDR2 are SGHDT and YYEEEE. The CDR3 DNA reads as TGTGCCAGCAGCTTGACAGGTATCTCCTATGGCTACACCTTC. This sequence encodes CASSLTGISYGYTF.

A note on this clone: Germline and junction disagree at one end, which may indicate a read error. V and J are TRBV7-9 and TRBJ1-4; D is ambiguous. The germline CDR1 and CDR2 sequences are SEHNR and FQNEAQ (reference sequence). The CDR3 runs 12 residues. The CDR3 loop is CSSSQSPEKLFF. The CDR3 nucleotides read TGTTCCAGCAGCCAGTCACCTGAAAAACTGTTTTTT.

J is TRBJ1-1 and V is TRBV15; a possible D gene is TRBD1 (6 bases). Trimming took 2 bases from V and 3 from J, leaving 13 bases between them. The CDR3 runs 15 residues. The germline gives CDR1 LNHNV, CDR2 YYDKDF (reference sequence). CDR3 region: CATSRSQQGYTEAFF. The CDR3 DNA reads TGTGCCACCAGCAGATCCCAACAGGGATACACTGAAGCTTTCTTT. Full variable domain (rest looked up from reference TRBV15 and TRBJ1-1): DAMVIQNPRYQVTQFGKPVTLSCSQTLNHNVMYWYQQKSSQAPKLLFHYYDKDFNNEADTPDNFQSRRPNTSFCFLDIRSPGLGDTAMYLCATSRSQQGYTEAFFGQGTRLTVV.

The CDR3 region has the DNA TGTGCCAGCAGCACCACCAGGGGCGGCTACGAGCAGTACTTC. Its protein is CASSTTRGGYEQYF. The chain combines TRBV9 with TRBJ2-7; D might be TRBD1 (6 bases). The germline V gene has CDR1 SGDLS and CDR2 YYNGEE. The CDR3 extends over 14 amino acids. The germline V and J ends were trimmed by 4 bases and 3 bases, with 14 bases remaining between them.

The chain uses TRBV28 and TRBJ2-5; D gene unclear. CDR1 and CDR2 from the germline V gene are MDHEN and SYDVKM. The ends were cut back, 4 bases at V and 2 bases at J, with 14 bases in the middle. This CDR3 has 15 residues. CDR3 coding DNA: TGTGCCAGCAGTTCATCACGTACGCGTCAAGAGACCCAGTACTTC. Protein product: CASSSSRTRQETQYF.

This rearrangement joins TRBV6-5 to TRBJ2-3; no clear D gene. V dropped 0 bases and J dropped 2 bases, with 9 bases sitting between them. The CDR3 loop spans 15 amino acids. Germline V lookup: CDR1 MNHEY, CDR2 SVGAGI. CDR3 nucleotides: TGTGCCAGCAGTTACTCGGCAGGTTACACAGATACGCAGTATTTT. Translation: CASSYSAGYTDTQYF.

The gene calls are TRBV25-1 and TRBJ2-7; 12 nucleotides match TRBD1. This CDR3 comprises 15 residues. The ends lost 2 bases at V and 3 bases at J; junction bases unmatched: 2. CDR1 is MGHDK, CDR2 SYGVNS, per germline. CDR3 nucleotide sequence: TGTGCCAGCAGTGAAGGGACAGGGGGCTTCTACGAGCAGTACTTC. This gives the protein CASSEGTGGFYEQYF.

CDR3 DNA sequence: TGTGCCAGCAGCTCGGACAGCTTTCACGAGCAGTACTTC. It codes for CASSSDSFHEQYF. The V call is TRBV7-9, the J call TRBJ2-7, with D possibly being TRBD1 (6 bases). The ends were cut back, 4 bases at V and 5 bases at J, with 12 bases in the middle. The CDR3 totals 13 residues. From germline, CDR1 is SEHNR and CDR2 FQNEAQ (reference sequence).

The DNA for the CDR3 is TGCGCCAGCAGTGAAGATCCTTATTCGGCCCTCCACTTT. This sequence encodes CASSEDPYSALHF. V is TRBV10-1 and J is TRBJ1-6; D is ambiguous. CDR1 WNHNN and CDR2 SYGVQD come from the germline V gene (reference sequence). Trimming shortened V by 3 bases and J by 14 bases, and 14 bases separated the two germline ends. The CDR3 is made up of 13 amino acids.

The rearrangement joins TRBV28 to TRBJ2-7; 8 nucleotides agree with TRBD2. CDR3 length: 14 amino acids. Germline CDR1 MDHEN, CDR2 SYDVKM. Trimming cost V 2 bases and J 2 bases; bases outside gene matches: 2. CDR3 nucleotide sequence: TGTGCCAGCAGTTTAGTCGGGGGGGCCTACGAGCAGTACTTC. It yields the protein CASSLVGGAYEQYF.

This chain uses TRBV7-7 with TRBJ1-6, with D uncertain. CDR1 and CDR2 (germline): SSHAT, FNYEAQ (reference sequence). V was cut by 1 base and J by 8 bases, with 6 bases left in between. This CDR3 contains 13 residues. CDR3 bases: TGTGCCAGCAGCTTAGAAGAGGATTCACCCCTCCACTTT. Translating gives CASSLEEDSPLHF. The full variable domain, completed using reference TRBV7-7 and TRBJ1-6, is GAGVSQSPRYKVTKRGQDVTLRCDPISSHATLYWYQQALGQGPEFLTYFNYEAQPDKSGLPSDRFSAERPEGSISTLTIQRTEQRDSAMYRCASSLEEDSPLHFGNGTRLTVT.

The chain employs TRBV2 and TRBJ1-5, with a tentative D call TRBD1 (5 bases). The CDR3 consists of 16 residues. The germline gives CDR1 SNHLY, CDR2 FYNNEI. V was cut by 6 bases and J by 1 base, with 16 bases left in between. This chain's CDR3 is CASRGRAGASNQPQHF. CDR3 coding DNA: TGTGCCAGCAGGGGCAGGGCGGGAGCAAGCAATCAGCCCCAGCATTTT.

The chain links TRBV28 to TRBJ1-1; 7 nucleotides agree with TRBD1. The CDR3 covers 15 residues. V was clipped by 5 bases and J by 0 bases; unmatched bases: 6. The germline CDR1 and CDR2 sequences are MDHEN and SYDVKM. The CDR3, as DNA: TGTGCCAGCAGTCTAGGGGGACAGATGAACACTGAAGCTTTCTTT. It encodes CASSLGGQMNTEAFF. Supplemented by reference TRBV28 and TRBJ1-1, the full variable domain reads DVKVTQSSRYLVKRTGEKVFLECVQDMDHENMFWYRQDPGLGLRLIYFSYDVKMKEKGDIPEGYSVSREKKERFSLILESASTNQTSMYLCASSLGGQMNTEAFFGQGTRLTVV.

The CDR3 region has the DNA TGTGCCAGCAGCTTAGGCAGGGGCTTTAATGAGCAGTTCTTC. Translated: CASSLGRGFNEQFF. V is TRBV7-2 and J is TRBJ2-1, with D possibly matching TRBD1 (6 bases). Germline V CDR1 and CDR2: SGHTA, FQGNSA. V lost 1 base to trimming and J lost 7 bases, with 11 bases between them. The CDR3 is 14 residues long.

The V gene is TRBV11-3, the J gene TRBJ2-2; TRBD2 matches at 8 bases. After removal of 0 bases from V and 1 base from J, the junction contained 7 bases not matched to a gene. Germline values: CDR1 SGHNT, CDR2 YENEEA. The length of the CDR3 is 18 residues. In DNA, the CDR3 is TGTGCCAGCAGCTTAGACGGCACGGCGGGGGGGAACACCGGGGAGCTGTTTTTT. Encoded protein: CASSLDGTAGGNTGELFF. Complete variable domain (other parts from reference TRBV11-3 and TRBJ2-2): EAGVVQSPRYKIIEKKQPVAFWCNPISGHNTLYWYLQNLGQGPELLIRYENEEAVDDSQLPKDRFSAERLKGVDSTLKIQPAELGDSAVYLCASSLDGTAGGNTGELFFGEGSRLTVL.

The J gene is TRBJ1-2, the V gene TRBV10-3, with D maybe TRBD1 (6 bases). The CDR3 has 15 amino acids. Between the trimmed V and J ends, which lost 3 bases and 4 bases, there was a span of 15 bases. CDR1 and CDR2 from the germline V gene are ENHRY and SYGVKD. CDR3 sequence reads: CAISDPEQGTYGYTF. The DNA for the CDR3 is TGTGCCATCAGTGACCCGGAGCAGGGGACCTATGGCTACACCTTC.

The chain employs TRBV6-6 and TRBJ2-3, with D possibly matching TRBD2 (7 bases). Trimming removed 2 bases from V and 5 bases from J, with 14 bases in between. The CDR3 has 15 residues. Germline loops: CDR1 MNHNY, CDR2 SVGAGI (reference sequence). Here the CDR3 reads CASSYGGGGQDTQYF. The DNA of the CDR3 is TGTGCCAGCAGTTACGGAGGGGGGGGACAAGATACGCAGTATTTT.

This chain joins TRBV5-1 and TRBJ2-5; 9 positions agree with TRBD1. The CDR3 extends over 16 amino acids. V dropped 2 bases and J dropped 2; count of bases not matched to a gene: 7. From germline, CDR1 is SGHRS and CDR2 YFSETQ. The CDR3 loop reads CASSFSPGTGQETQYF. In DNA, the CDR3 is TGCGCCAGCAGCTTCTCGCCCGGGACAGGGCAAGAGACCCAGTACTTC.